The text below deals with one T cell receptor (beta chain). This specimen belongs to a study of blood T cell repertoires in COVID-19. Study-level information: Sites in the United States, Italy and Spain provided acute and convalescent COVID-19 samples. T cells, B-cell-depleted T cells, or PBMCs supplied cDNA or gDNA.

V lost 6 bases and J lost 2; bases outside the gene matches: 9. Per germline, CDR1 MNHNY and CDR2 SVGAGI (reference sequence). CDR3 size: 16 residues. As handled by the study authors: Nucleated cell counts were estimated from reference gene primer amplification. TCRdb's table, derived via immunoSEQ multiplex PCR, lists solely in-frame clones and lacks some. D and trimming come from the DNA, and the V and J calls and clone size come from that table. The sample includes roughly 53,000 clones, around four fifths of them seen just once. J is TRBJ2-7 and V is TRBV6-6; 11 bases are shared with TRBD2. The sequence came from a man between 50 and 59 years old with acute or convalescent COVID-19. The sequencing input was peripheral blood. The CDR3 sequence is CASSTTTSGSTYEQYF. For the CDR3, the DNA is TGTGCCAGCAGCACCACTACTAGCGGGAGTACCTACGAGCAGTACTTC.